This is a list of T cell receptor beta chains from one sample in a study of T cell responses to AZD1222 COVID-19 vaccine. The repertoire was sequenced with immunoSEQ multiplex PCR; TCRdb's copy has only in-frame clones and lacks some. The sample has about 180,000 clones, roughly nine tenths seen once. This specimen was peripheral blood, taken on day 0 of AZD1222 vaccination. The receptors here all came from an adult in good health. Both conserved end residues are part of each CDR3. Each record gives: V gene, J gene, D gene, clone size, CDR3 DNA, CDR3 protein. The D gene is left open where the match is weak. Clone size, where shown, is once, few, many, or a class for clones that have expanded.

V: TRBV11-2; J: TRBJ1-2; D: -; size: -; DNA: TGTGCCAGCAGCTCCCTAAACCGGGCCCACAGCCATGGCTACACCTTC; CDR3: CASSSLNRAHSHGYTF
V: TRBV7-3; J: TRBJ2-2; D: -; size: -; DNA: TGTGCCAGCAGCCCCGACACCGGGGAGCTGTTTTTT; CDR3: CASSPDTGELFF
V: TRBV7-8; J: TRBJ1-2; D: -; size: once; DNA: TGTGCCAGCACCCCCGGACATCAAGTTAACTATGGCTACACCTTC; CDR3: CASTPGHQVNYGYTF
V: TRBV6-6; J: TRBJ1-2; D: TRBD1; size: -; DNA: TGTGCCAGCAGACCCACAGGGGCCTTTGGCTACACCTTC; CDR3: CASRPTGAFGYTF
V: TRBV5-5; J: TRBJ2-1; D: TRBD1; size: once; DNA: TGTGCCAGCAGCTTGGCCGGACAGGGAGTTAATGAGCAGTTCTTC; CDR3: CASSLAGQGVNEQFF
V: TRBV9; J: TRBJ1-2; D: -; size: -; DNA: TGTGCCAGCAGCCGGAGGGGTAACTATGGCTACACCTTC; CDR3: CASSRRGNYGYTF
V: TRBV6-5; J: TRBJ2-7; D: -; size: -; DNA: TGTGCCACCAATAAGTACCCCACCTACGAGCAGTACTTC; CDR3: CATNKYPTYEQYF
V: TRBV18; J: TRBJ1-2; D: TRBD1; size: -; DNA: TGTGCCAGCTCACCGGAGGGGGCGTACTCTAACTATGGCTACACCTTC; CDR3: CASSPEGAYSNYGYTF
V: TRBV13; J: TRBJ2-3; D: TRBD2; size: -; DNA: TGTGCCAGCAGCCTCTCGATGGGAAGCGGGAGTCGCACAGATACGCAGTATTTT; CDR3: CASSLSMGSGSRTDTQYF
V: TRBV2; J: TRBJ1-2; D: TRBD1; size: -; DNA: TGTGCCAGCAGTTCGGACAGGGTCTATGGCTACACCTTC; CDR3: CASSSDRVYGYTF
V: TRBV19; J: TRBJ2-5; D: TRBD1; size: once; DNA: TGTGCCAGTAGCCGGGACAGGGGCGAGACCCAGTACTTC; CDR3: CASSRDRGETQYF
V: TRBV19; J: TRBJ2-7; D: -; size: -; DNA: TGTGCCAGTAGTATGCAGACTGGGTACGAGCAGTACTTC; CDR3: CASSMQTGYEQYF
V: TRBV27; J: TRBJ2-3; D: -; size: -; DNA: TGTGCCAGCAGTTTATATGGGGGAGGCGCAGATACGCAGTATTTT; CDR3: CASSLYGGGADTQYF
V: TRBV5-1; J: TRBJ2-3; D: -; size: -; DNA: TGCGCCAGCAGCTTCGGAAGGGAGAGCACAGATACGCAGTATTTT; CDR3: CASSFGRESTDTQYF
V: TRBV5-1; J: TRBJ1-3; D: -; size: once; DNA: TGCGCCAGCAGCGTCGGGACCGCTGGAAACACCATATATTTT; CDR3: CASSVGTAGNTIYF
V: TRBV28; J: TRBJ2-7; D: -; size: once; DNA: TGTGCCAGCAGCGACATGACAGCTAAGAGCTCCTACGAGCAGTACTTC; CDR3: CASSDMTAKSSYEQYF
V: TRBV5-4; J: TRBJ2-7; D: TRBD1; size: -; DNA: TGTGCCAGCAGCTTGGATGGGGTAGGGGACAGCCCTACGAGGCAGTACTTC; CDR3: CASSLDGVGDSPTRQYF